The clone carrying this T cell receptor beta chain occurred a few times. The data are from a study of T cells after yellow fever vaccination. Study-wide context: SMART-Seq v4 Ultra Low Input handled preparation of low-cell-number fractions.

TCRdb fed the 5' RACE reads into MiXCR, producing one record per CDR3 protein. Of some 560,000 distinct CDR3 sequences detected, 15% to 20% appear once; the ten largest clones hold approximately 15%. Trimming took off 7 bases at V and 5 bases at J, with 17 bases between the two ends. There are 15 residues in the CDR3. The sequence was obtained from a man in his thirties or forties who received the YFV17D yellow fever vaccine. This chain uses TRBV12-3 or TRBV12-4 with TRBJ2-2; D is uncertain. This specimen consisted of PBMCs, obtained 15 days after the yellow fever booster vaccination. The CDR3 DNA is TGTGCCAGCAATCCGGAGACGGGTTTGACCGGGGAGCTGTTTTTT. Its translation: CASNPETGLTGELFF.